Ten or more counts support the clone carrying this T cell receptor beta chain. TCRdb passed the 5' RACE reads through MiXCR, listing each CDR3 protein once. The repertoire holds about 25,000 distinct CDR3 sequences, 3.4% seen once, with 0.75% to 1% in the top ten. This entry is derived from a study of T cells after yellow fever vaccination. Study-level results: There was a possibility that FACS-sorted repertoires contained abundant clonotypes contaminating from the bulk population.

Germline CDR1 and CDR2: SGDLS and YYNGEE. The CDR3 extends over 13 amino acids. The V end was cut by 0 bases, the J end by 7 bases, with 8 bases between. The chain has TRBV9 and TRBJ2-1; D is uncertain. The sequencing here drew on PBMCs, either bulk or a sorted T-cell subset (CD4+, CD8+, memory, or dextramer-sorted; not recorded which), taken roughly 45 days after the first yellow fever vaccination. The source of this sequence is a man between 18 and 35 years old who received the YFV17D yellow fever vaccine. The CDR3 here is CASSVVERNEQFF. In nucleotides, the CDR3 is TGTGCCAGCAGCGTAGTGGAAAGAAATGAGCAGTTCTTC. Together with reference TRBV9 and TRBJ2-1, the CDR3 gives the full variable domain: DSGVTQTPKHLITATGQRVTLRCSPRSGDLSVYWYQQSLDQGLQFLIQYYNGEERAKGNILERFSAQQFPDLHSELNLSSLELGDSALYFCASSVVERNEQFFGPGTRLTVL.